This entry features one TCR beta chain sequence. Its antigen is not identified. This sample is part of a study of immune cell composition in non-small cell lung cancer. Notes on the study in general: Dominant in vivo tumour-associated clones were not shown to share tumour-reactive sequences. Lung squamous cell carcinoma tumours had significantly higher top 10 clone scores and productive clonality than lung adenocarcinoma. Adenocarcinomas with higher top tumour-associated clone frequency had more reactive TILs.

The data were produced by immunoSEQ multiplex PCR, yet TCRdb's version contains in-frame clones alone and is incomplete. In the table there are about 13,000 clones, roughly 68% of which are singletons. This CDR3 region has 15 residues. CDR1 and CDR2 from the germline V gene are SGHRS and YFSETQ. The trim removed 5 bases at V and 8 bases at J, leaving 12 bases unmatched. The sample comprised lung tumor tissue. The V gene is TRBV5-1, the J gene TRBJ2-1; 8 bases map to TRBD1. The sequence was collected from a human donor with non-small cell lung cancer. CDR3 sequence reads: CASSFQGAGRDEQFF. The DNA of the CDR3 is TGCGCCAGCAGTTTTCAGGGGGCTGGGAGAGATGAGCAGTTCTTC. Together with reference TRBV5-1 and TRBJ2-1, the CDR3 gives the full variable domain: KAGVTQTPRYLIKTRGQQVTLSCSPISGHRSVSWYQQTPGQGLQFLFEYFSETQRNKGNFPGRFSGRQFSNSRSEMNVSTLELGDSALYLCASSFQGAGRDEQFFGPGTRLTVL.